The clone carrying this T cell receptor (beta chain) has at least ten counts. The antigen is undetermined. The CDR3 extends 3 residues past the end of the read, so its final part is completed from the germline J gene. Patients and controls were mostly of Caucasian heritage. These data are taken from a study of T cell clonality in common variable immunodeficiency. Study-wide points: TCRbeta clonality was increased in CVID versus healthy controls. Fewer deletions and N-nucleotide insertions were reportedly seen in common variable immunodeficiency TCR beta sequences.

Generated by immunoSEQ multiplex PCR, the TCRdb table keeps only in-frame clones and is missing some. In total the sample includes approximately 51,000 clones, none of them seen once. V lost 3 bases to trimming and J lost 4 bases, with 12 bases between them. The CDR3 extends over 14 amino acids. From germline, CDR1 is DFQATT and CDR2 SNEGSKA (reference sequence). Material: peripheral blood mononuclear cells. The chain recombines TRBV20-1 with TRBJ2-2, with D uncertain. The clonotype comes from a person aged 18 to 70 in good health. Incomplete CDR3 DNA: TGCAGTGCTAGCGCGCGCCACGGCACCGGGGAG. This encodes CSASARHGTGE. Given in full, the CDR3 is CSASARHGTGELFF.